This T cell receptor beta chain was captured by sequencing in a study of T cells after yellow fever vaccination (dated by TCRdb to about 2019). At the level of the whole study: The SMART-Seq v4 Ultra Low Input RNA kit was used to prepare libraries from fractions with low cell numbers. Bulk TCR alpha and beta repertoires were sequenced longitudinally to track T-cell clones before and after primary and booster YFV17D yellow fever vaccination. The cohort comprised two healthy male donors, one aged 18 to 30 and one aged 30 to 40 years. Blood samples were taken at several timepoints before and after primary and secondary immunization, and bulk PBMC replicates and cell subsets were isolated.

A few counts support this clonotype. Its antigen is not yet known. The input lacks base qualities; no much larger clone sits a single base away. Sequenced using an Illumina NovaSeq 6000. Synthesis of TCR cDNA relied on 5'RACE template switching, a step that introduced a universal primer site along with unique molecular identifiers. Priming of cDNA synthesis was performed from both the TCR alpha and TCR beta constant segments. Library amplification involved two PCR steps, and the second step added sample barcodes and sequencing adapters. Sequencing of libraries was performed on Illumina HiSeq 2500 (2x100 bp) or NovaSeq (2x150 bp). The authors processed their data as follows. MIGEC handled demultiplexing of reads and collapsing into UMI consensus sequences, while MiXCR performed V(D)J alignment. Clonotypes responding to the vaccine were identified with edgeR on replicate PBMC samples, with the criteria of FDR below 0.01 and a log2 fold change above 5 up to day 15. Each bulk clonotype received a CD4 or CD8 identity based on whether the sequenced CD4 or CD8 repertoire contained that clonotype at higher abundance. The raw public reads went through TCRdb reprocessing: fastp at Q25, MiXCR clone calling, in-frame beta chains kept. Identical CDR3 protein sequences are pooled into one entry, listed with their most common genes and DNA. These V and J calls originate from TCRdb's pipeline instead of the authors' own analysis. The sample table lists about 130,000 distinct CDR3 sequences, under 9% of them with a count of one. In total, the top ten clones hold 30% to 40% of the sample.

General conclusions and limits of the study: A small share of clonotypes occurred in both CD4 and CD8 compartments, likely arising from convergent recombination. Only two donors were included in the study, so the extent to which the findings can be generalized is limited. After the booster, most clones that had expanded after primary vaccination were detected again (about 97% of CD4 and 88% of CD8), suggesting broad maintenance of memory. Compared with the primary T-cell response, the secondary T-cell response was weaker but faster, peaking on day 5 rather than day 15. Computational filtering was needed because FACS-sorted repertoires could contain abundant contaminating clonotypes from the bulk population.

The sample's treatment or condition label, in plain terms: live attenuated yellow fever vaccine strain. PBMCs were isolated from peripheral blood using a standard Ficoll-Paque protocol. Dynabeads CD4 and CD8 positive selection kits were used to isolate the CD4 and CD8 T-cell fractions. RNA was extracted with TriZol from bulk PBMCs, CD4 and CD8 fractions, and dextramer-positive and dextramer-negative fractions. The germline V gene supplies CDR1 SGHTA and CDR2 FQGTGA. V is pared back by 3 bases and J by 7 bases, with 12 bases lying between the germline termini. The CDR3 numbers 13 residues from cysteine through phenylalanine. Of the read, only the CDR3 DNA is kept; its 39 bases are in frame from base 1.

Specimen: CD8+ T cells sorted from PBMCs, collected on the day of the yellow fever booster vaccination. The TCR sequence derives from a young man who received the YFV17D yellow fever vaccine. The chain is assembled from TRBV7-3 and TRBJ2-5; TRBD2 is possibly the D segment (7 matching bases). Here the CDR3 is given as CASSFKRGGTQYF. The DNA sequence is TGTGCCAGCAGCTTTAAGAGGGGGGGGACCCAGTACTTC.